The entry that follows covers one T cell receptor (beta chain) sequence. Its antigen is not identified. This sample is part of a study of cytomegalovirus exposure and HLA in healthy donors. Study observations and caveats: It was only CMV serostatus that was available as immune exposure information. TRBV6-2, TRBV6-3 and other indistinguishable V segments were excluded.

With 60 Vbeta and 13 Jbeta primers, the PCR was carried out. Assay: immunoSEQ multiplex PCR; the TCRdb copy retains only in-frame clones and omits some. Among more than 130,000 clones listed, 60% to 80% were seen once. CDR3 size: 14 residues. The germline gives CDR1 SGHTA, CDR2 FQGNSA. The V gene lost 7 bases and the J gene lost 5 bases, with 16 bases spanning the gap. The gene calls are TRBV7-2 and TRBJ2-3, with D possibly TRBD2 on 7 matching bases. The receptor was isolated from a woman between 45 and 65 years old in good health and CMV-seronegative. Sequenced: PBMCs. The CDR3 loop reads CASTRGGAEDTQYF. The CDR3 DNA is TGTGCCAGCACCCGTGGGGGGGCGGAAGATACGCAGTATTTT.